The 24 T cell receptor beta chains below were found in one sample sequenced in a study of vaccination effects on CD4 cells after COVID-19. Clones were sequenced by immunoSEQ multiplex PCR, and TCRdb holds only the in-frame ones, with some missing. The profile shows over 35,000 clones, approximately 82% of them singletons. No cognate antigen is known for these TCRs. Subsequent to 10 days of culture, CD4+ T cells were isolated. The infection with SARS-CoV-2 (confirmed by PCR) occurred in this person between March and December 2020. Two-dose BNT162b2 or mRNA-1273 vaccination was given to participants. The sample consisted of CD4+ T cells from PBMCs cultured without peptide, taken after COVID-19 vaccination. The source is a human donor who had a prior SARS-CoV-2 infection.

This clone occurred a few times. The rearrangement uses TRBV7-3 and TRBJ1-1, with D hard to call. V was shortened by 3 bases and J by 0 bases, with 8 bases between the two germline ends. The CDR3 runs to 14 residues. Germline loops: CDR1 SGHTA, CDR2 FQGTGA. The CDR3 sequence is CASSFDAMNTEAFF. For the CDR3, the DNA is TGTGCCAGCAGCTTTGATGCGATGAACACTGAAGCTTTCTTT.

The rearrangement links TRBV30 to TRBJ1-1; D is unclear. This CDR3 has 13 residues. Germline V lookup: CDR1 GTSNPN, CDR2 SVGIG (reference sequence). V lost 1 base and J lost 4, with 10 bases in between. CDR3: CAWSDHMGTEAFF. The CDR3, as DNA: TGTGCCTGGAGTGATCACATGGGCACTGAAGCTTTCTTT. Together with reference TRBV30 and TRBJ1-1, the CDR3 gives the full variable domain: SQTIHQWPATLVQPVGSPLSLECTVEGTSNPNLYWYRQAAGRGLQLLFYSVGIGQISSEVPQNLSASRPQDRQFILSSKKLLLSDSGFYLCAWSDHMGTEAFFGQGTRLTVV.

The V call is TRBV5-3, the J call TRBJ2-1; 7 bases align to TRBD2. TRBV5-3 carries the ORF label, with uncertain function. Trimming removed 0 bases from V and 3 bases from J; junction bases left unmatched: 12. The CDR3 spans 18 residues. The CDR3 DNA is TGTGCCAGAAGCTTGGGGGGAGGGCCGGTTTCTTACTACAATGAGCAGTTCTTC. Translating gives CARSLGGGPVSYYNEQFF.

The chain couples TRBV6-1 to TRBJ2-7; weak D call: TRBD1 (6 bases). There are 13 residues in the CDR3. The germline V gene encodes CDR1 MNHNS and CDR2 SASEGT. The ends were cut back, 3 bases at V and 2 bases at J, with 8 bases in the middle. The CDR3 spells CASSDGGPYEQYF. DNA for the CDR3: TGTGCCAGCAGTGATGGGGGCCCCTACGAGCAGTACTTC.

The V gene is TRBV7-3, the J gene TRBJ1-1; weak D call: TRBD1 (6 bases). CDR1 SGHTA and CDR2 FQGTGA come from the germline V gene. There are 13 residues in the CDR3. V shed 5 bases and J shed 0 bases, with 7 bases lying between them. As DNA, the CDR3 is TGTGCCAGCAGCCGACAGGTGAACACTGAAGCTTTCTTT. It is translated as CASSRQVNTEAFF.

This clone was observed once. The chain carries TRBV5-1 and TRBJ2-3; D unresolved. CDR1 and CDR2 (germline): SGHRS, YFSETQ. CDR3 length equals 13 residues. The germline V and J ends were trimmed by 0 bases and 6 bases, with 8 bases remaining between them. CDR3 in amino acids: CASSLGPGDTQYF. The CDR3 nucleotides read TGCGCCAGCAGCTTGGGTCCGGGCGATACGCAGTATTTT.

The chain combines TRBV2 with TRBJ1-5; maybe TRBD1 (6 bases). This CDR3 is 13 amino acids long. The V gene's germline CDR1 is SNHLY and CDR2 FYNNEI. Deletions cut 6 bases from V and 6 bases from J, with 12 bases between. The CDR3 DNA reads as TGTGCCAGCAGCGGTGGGGGGCTTCAGCCCCAGCATTTT. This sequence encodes CASSGGGLQPQHF.

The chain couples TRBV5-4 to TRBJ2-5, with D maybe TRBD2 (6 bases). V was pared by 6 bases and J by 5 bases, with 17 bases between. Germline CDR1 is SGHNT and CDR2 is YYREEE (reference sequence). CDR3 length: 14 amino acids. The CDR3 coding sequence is TGTGCCAGCAACCCTTCCGGGAGTTTGGAGACCCAGTACTTC. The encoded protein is CASNPSGSLETQYF.

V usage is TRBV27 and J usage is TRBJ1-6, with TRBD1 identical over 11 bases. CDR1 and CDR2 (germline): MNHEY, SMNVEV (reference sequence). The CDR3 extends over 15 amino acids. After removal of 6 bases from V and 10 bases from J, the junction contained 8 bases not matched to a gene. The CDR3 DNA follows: TGTGCCAGCAGGAAAGGGACAGGGGGTTCATCACCCCTCCACTTT. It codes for CASRKGTGGSSPLHF.

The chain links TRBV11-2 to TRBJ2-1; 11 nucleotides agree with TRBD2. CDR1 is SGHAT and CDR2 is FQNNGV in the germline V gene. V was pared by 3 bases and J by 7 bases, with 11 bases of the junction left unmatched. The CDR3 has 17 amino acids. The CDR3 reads CASSLFRTSGRKNEQFF. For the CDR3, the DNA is TGTGCCAGCAGCTTGTTCCGGACTAGCGGGCGAAAAAATGAGCAGTTCTTC.

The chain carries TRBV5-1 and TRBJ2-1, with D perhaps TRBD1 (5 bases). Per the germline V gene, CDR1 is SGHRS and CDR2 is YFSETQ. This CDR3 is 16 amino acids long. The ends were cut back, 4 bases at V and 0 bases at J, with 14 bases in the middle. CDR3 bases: TGCGCCAGCAGCAGCCCGACAGTTACCTCCTACAATGAGCAGTTCTTC. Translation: CASSSPTVTSYNEQFF.

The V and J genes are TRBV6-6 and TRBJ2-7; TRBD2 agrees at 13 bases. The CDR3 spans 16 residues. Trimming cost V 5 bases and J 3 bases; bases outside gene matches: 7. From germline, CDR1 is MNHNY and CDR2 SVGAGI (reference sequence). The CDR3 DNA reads TGTGCCAGCAGTCGACTAGCGGGAGGAAAGAGCTACGAGCAGTACTTC. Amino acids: CASSRLAGGKSYEQYF.

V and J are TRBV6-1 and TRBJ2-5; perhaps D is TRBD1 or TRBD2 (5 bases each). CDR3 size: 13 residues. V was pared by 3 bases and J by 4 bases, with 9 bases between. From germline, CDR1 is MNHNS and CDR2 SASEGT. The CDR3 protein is CASSEGPGETQYF. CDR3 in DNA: TGTGCCAGCAGTGAGGGACCTGGAGAGACCCAGTACTTC.

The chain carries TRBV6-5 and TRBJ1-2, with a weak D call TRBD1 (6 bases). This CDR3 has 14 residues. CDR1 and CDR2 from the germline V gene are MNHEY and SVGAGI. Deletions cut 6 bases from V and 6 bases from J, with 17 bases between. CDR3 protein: CASRGYGGWDGYTF. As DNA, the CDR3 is TGTGCCAGCAGGGGATACGGGGGCTGGGATGGCTACACCTTC.

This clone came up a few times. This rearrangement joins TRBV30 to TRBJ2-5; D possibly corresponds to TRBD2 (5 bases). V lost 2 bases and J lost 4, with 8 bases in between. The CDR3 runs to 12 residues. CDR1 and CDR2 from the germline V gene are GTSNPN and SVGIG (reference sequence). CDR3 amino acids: CAWSSGSETQYF. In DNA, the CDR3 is TGTGCCTGGAGTAGCGGTTCAGAGACCCAGTACTTC. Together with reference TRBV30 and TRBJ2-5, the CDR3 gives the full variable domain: SQTIHQWPATLVQPVGSPLSLECTVEGTSNPNLYWYRQAAGRGLQLLFYSVGIGQISSEVPQNLSASRPQDRQFILSSKKLLLSDSGFYLCAWSSGSETQYFGPGTRLLVL.

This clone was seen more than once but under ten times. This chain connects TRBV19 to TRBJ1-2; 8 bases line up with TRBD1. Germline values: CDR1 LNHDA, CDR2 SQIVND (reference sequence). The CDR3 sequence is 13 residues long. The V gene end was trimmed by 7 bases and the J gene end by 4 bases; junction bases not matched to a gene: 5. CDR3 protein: CASTTGALYGYTF. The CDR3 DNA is TGTGCCAGTACGACAGGGGCTCTCTATGGCTACACCTTC.

The CDR3 is CASNTGTAYNEQFF. The CDR3 DNA reads as TGTGCCAGTAATACGGGGACAGCCTACAATGAGCAGTTCTTC. J is TRBJ2-1 and V is TRBV19, with 7 bases matching TRBD1. V lost 7 bases, J lost 2 bases, and 5 bases stayed unmatched. The germline gives CDR1 LNHDA, CDR2 SQIVND (reference sequence). The CDR3 is made up of 14 amino acids.

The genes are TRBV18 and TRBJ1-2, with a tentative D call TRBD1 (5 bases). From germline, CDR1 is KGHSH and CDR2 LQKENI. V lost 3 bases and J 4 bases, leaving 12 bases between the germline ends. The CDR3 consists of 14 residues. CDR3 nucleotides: TGTGCCAGCTCACCCACCAGGGACGTCTATGGCTACACCTTC. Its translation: CASSPTRDVYGYTF.

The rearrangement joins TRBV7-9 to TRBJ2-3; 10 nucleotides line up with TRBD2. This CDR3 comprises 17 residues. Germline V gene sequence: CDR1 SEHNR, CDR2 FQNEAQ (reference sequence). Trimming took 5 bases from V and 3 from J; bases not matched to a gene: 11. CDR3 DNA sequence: TGTGCCAGCAGCACACAAAGACTAGCGGGTAGAACAGATACGCAGTATTTT. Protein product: CASSTQRLAGRTDTQYF.

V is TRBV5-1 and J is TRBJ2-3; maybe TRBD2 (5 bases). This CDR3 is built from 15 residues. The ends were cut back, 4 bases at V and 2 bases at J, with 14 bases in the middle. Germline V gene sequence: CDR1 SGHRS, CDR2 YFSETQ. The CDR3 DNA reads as TGCGCCAGCAGCCCGCCGGACTCGTTCACAGATACGCAGTATTTT. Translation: CASSPPDSFTDTQYF.

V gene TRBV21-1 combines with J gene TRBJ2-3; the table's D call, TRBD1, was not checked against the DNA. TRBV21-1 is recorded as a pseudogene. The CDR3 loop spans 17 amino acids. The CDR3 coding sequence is TGTGCCAGCAGCTTTTATAAGACAGGGGGTCGGACAGATACGCAGTATTTT. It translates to CASSFYKTGGRTDTQYF.

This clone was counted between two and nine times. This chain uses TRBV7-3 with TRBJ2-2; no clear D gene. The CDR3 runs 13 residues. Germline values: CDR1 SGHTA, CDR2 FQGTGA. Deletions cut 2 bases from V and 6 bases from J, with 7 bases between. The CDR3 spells CASSLDPSGELFF. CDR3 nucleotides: TGTGCCAGCAGCTTAGACCCGTCCGGGGAGCTGTTTTTT.

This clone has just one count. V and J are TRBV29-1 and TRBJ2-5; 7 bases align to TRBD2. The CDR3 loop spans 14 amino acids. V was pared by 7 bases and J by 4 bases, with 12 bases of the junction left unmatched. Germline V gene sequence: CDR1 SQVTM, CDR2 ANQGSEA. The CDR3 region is CSAQPGGESETQYF. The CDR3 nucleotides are TGCAGCGCCCAACCTGGGGGGGAGTCAGAGACCCAGTACTTC.

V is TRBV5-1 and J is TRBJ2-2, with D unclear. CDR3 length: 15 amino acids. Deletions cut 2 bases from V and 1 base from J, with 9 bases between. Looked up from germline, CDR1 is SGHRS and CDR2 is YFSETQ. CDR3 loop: CASSFIPLNTGELFF. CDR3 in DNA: TGCGCCAGCAGCTTTATTCCCCTGAACACCGGGGAGCTGTTTTTT.